Shown below are 32 T cell receptor beta chains from a single sample sequenced in a study of Graves' ophthalmopathy and Graves' hyperthyroidism. The authors amplified TCR beta CDR3 regions, and they did so from RNA transcripts for repertoire sequencing. First-round RT-PCR relied on HTBI primers, and a second-round multiplex PCR came next. TCRdb fed the multiplex PCR reads into MiXCR, producing one record per CDR3 protein. The table includes 220,000 or so distinct CDR3 sequences, 20% to 25% detected once. Sequencing was performed on peripheral blood. Every receptor here comes from a woman aged 50 to 60 with Graves' ophthalmopathy.

This clonotype was observed at least ten times. The chain recombines TRBV6-5 with TRBJ1-6, with D tentatively TRBD1 (5 bases). This CDR3 has 14 amino acids. Germline CDR1 MNHEY, CDR2 SVGAGI. The V gene lost 5 bases and the J gene lost 11 bases, with 16 bases spanning the gap. This CDR3 is CASSPMRGSAPLHF. The CDR3 DNA reads as TGTGCCAGCAGTCCTATGAGGGGTAGCGCACCCCTCCACTTT.

This clonotype was counted between two and nine times. V usage is TRBV30 and J usage is TRBJ2-2; D perhaps matches TRBD1 (5 bases). This CDR3 comprises 14 residues. CDR1 GTSNPN and CDR2 SVGIG come from the germline V gene (reference sequence). V shed 6 bases and J shed 0 bases, with 11 bases lying between them. CDR3 in DNA: TGTGCCTGCTTTAGGACAACGAACACCGGGGAGCTGTTTTTT. Encoded protein: CACFRTTNTGELFF.

The chain links TRBV6-5 to TRBJ2-2, with D maybe TRBD2 (5 bases). Between the trimmed V and J ends, which lost 1 base and 7 bases, there was a span of 7 bases. The CDR3 sequence is 13 residues long. Germline assignment: CDR1 MNHEY and CDR2 SVGAGI. The CDR3 sequence is CASSYLRVGELFF. CDR3 nucleotides: TGTGCCAGCAGTTACTTGAGGGTCGGGGAGCTGTTTTTT.

This clonotype occurred many times. CDR3 sequence (DNA): TGCAGTGCTAGAGATTCCGGGACAGGGGCCCCTGAAGCTTTCTTT. Protein product: CSARDSGTGAPEAFF. The chain combines TRBV20-1 with TRBJ1-1, with 10 bases aligning to TRBD1. The germline V gene has CDR1 DFQATT and CDR2 SNEGSKA (reference sequence). V was clipped by 0 bases and J by 6 bases; unmatched bases: 7. The CDR3 runs to 15 residues.

This clonotype has just a few counts. A much larger clone sits a single nucleotide away, making a read error possible. The CDR3 is CASSQDPHSPHEQYF. CDR3 bases: TGTGCCAGCAGCCAAGACCCACACAGTCCCCACGAGCAGTACTTC. V and J are TRBV14 and TRBJ2-7; D is undetermined. Germline assignment: CDR1 SGHDN and CDR2 FVKESK. Trimming pared 0 bases from V and 5 bases from J, leaving 14 bases between. CDR3 length equals 15 residues.

V usage is TRBV7-9 and J usage is TRBJ2-7; 8 bases fit TRBD2. The CDR3 is 15 amino acids. V lost 4 bases, J lost 5 bases, and 10 bases stayed unmatched. From germline, CDR1 is SEHNR and CDR2 FQNEAQ (reference sequence). Here the CDR3 DNA reads TGTGCCAGCAGCTCCCCGGGACTAGGCGGAGACGAGCAGTACTTC. The encoded protein is CASSSPGLGGDEQYF.

The CDR3 is CASSGGTRTWYEQYF. The CDR3 DNA follows: TGTGCCAGCAGCGGAGGGACACGGACGTGGTACGAGCAGTACTTC. The chain recombines TRBV7-9 with TRBJ2-7; D might be TRBD1 or TRBD2, each matching 6 bases. The length of the CDR3 is 15 residues. CDR1 is SEHNR and CDR2 is FQNEAQ in the germline V gene (reference sequence). With 5 bases removed from V and 4 bases from J, the gap between germline ends came to 18 bases. Full variable domain (missing parts from reference TRBV7-9 and TRBJ2-7): DTGVSQNPRHKITKRGQNVTFRCDPISEHNRLYWYRQTLGQGPEFLTYFQNEAQLEKSRLLSDRFSAERPKGSFSTLEIQRTEQGDSAMYLCASSGGTRTWYEQYFGPGTRLTVT.

With regard to this clonotype: This sequence may be a read error, since a much larger clone differs from it by one base. The V call is TRBV6-1, the J call TRBJ2-2, with 8 nucleotides matching TRBD2. This CDR3 has 16 amino acids. Germline CDR1 and CDR2: MNHNS and SASEGT. V gave up 6 bases and J gave up 3 bases; unmatched junction bases: 9. CDR3 sequence: CASRPRTSRYTGELFF. In DNA form, the CDR3 reads TGTGCCAGCAGACCCCGGACTAGCAGATACACCGGGGAGCTGTTTTTT.

This chain joins TRBV4-1 and TRBJ2-5; 9 bases map to TRBD2. The germline V gene encodes CDR1 MGHRA and CDR2 YSYEKL. J gave up 1 base and V 3 bases, and 6 bases lay outside the gene matches. The CDR3 consists of 16 residues. DNA of the CDR3: TGCGCCAGCAGCCACCCTCCTAGCGGGACCCAAGAGACCCAGTACTTC. This encodes CASSHPPSGTQETQYF.

The chain joins TRBV20-1 to TRBJ1-1, with D perhaps TRBD1 (6 bases). V dropped 3 bases and J dropped 4 bases, with 12 bases sitting between them. The CDR3 is made up of 13 amino acids. Germline-derived CDR1 and CDR2 are DFQATT and SNEGSKA (reference sequence). CDR3 protein: CSASAGAGTEAFF. For the CDR3, the DNA is TGCAGTGCTAGCGCAGGGGCGGGCACTGAAGCTTTCTTT.

There are many counts of this clonotype. The chain is built from TRBV6-5 and TRBJ2-7, with D possibly being TRBD2 (6 bases). The CDR3 is 15 amino acids. V dropped 0 bases and J dropped 7 bases, with 16 bases sitting between them. Germline V lookup: CDR1 MNHEY, CDR2 SVGAGI. CDR3 nucleotide sequence: TGTGCCAGCAGTTACTCCTCGGGCAGGGCGGGGGAGCAGTACTTC. Amino acids: CASSYSSGRAGEQYF.

In this sample, this clonotype turned up many times. This CDR3 reads CASSSRGLAAREQYF. The CDR3 nucleotides are TGTGCCAGCAGTTCCCGGGGACTAGCGGCACGGGAACAGTACTTC. The gene calls are TRBV12-3 or TRBV12-4 and TRBJ2-7; TRBD2 matches 11 bases. This CDR3 is 15 amino acids long. With V trimmed by 4 bases and J by 10 bases, 12 bases remained unmatched.

The table lists this clonotype with many counts. The chain is built from TRBV29-1 and TRBJ2-5; 9 positions match TRBD2. The CDR3 is 12 residues long. V lost 4 bases, J lost 4 bases, and 1 base stayed unmatched. CDR1 SQVTM and CDR2 ANQGSEA come from the germline V gene. The CDR3 nucleotides are TGCAGCGTTGGGACTAGCGTAGAGACCCAGTACTTC. Its protein is CSVGTSVETQYF.

This clonotype was counted many times. The chain couples TRBV15 to TRBJ1-1, with TRBD1 matching 9 bases. Germline CDR1 and CDR2: LNHNV and YYDKDF (reference sequence). This CDR3 is built from 16 residues. V shed 2 bases, J shed 4 bases, and the junction held 8 bases outside the gene matches. Here the CDR3 DNA reads TGTGCCACCAGCAGATCCCACAGGGGGCTCGGCACTGAAGCTTTCTTT. Its protein product is CATSRSHRGLGTEAFF.

Many counts were recorded for this clonotype. The rearrangement links TRBV28 to TRBJ1-1; tentative D call: TRBD1 (5 bases). This CDR3 contains 13 residues. CDR1 MDHEN and CDR2 SYDVKM come from the germline V gene. V gave up 5 bases and J gave up 4 bases, with 11 bases separating them. The CDR3 spells CASSTPGSTEAFF. DNA for the CDR3: TGTGCCAGCAGTACCCCAGGGTCCACTGAAGCTTTCTTT.

The genes are TRBV28 and TRBJ2-2, with 9 bases fitting TRBD1. Unmatched junction bases numbered 5, after V lost 5 bases and J lost 4 bases. CDR3 length: 15 residues. Germline V lookup: CDR1 MDHEN, CDR2 SYDVKM. The CDR3 DNA reads as TGTGCCAGCAGTCGCGGACAGGGGACCACCGGGGAGCTGTTTTTT. It encodes CASSRGQGTTGELFF.

This clonotype was seen more than once but under ten times. The chain links TRBV27 to TRBJ1-2; D uncertain. The germline V gene has CDR1 MNHEY and CDR2 SMNVEV (reference sequence). Between the trimmed V and J ends, which lost 0 bases and 6 bases, there was a span of 8 bases. The CDR3 totals 13 residues. This CDR3 reads CASSLSARDGYTF. The CDR3 DNA is TGTGCCAGCAGTTTATCAGCGAGGGATGGCTACACCTTC.

This clonotype was detected many times. Here the CDR3 reads CASSRTDGYTF. CDR3 in DNA: TGTGCCAGCAGTCGGACGGATGGCTACACCTTC. The chain is built from TRBV6-2 or TRBV6-3 and TRBJ1-2; D gene ambiguous. The germline V gene encodes CDR1 MNHEY and CDR2 SVGEGT. The germline V and J ends were trimmed by 5 bases and 6 bases, with 7 bases remaining between them. The CDR3 spans 11 residues.

The genes are TRBV7-2 and TRBJ1-2, with TRBD1 matching over 10 bases. The CDR3 covers 14 residues. After removal of 6 bases from V and 3 bases from J, the junction contained 4 bases not matched to a gene. The germline CDR1 and CDR2 sequences are SGHTA and FQGNSA. The CDR3 nucleotides are TGTGCCAGCAGTATGGACAGGGGGGACTATGGCTACACCTTC. Protein: CASSMDRGDYGYTF.

This clonotype was observed at least ten times. The chain couples TRBV7-2 to TRBJ1-6; D is unresolved. The CDR3 totals 16 residues. V shed 1 base and J shed 2 bases, with 9 bases lying between them. The germline gives CDR1 SGHTA, CDR2 FQGNSA. The CDR3 DNA reads as TGTGCCAGCAGCTTAGTCGGGAGCGCCTATAATTCACCCCTCCACTTT. This gives the protein CASSLVGSAYNSPLHF.

At least ten counts were recorded for this clonotype. The chain carries TRBV24-1 and TRBJ2-2; TRBD1 matches 10 bases. The CDR3 contains 14 residues. The V gene's germline CDR1 is KGHDR and CDR2 SFDVKD. After removal of 7 bases from V and 7 bases from J, the junction contained 5 bases not matched to a gene. The CDR3 region is CATSDRGQGGELFF. CDR3 DNA sequence: TGTGCCACCAGCGACAGGGGGCAGGGCGGGGAGCTGTTTTTT.

This clonotype was found many times. The CDR3 DNA sequence: TGTGCCAGCAGTCCATCTCACACTACGGGAAGAGGAGAGACCCAGTACTTC. Translating gives CASSPSHTTGRGETQYF. The gene calls are TRBV6-2 or TRBV6-3 and TRBJ2-5; D may be TRBD2 (5 bases). The ends were cut back, 5 bases at V and 4 bases at J, with 23 bases in the middle. Germline assignment: CDR1 MNHEY and CDR2 SVGEGT. The CDR3 totals 17 residues.

The chain couples TRBV5-1 to TRBJ2-7, with 9 bases identical to TRBD1. This CDR3 spans 15 amino acids. The V gene's germline CDR1 is SGHRS and CDR2 YFSETQ. Trimming at V came to 4 bases and at J to 3 bases, leaving 8 bases not matched to a gene. CDR3 bases: TGCGCCAGCAGCAACCGGGACAGGGAACTCTACGAGCAGTACTTC. Protein product: CASSNRDRELYEQYF.

This clonotype was counted at least ten times. This sequence joins TRBV12-3 or TRBV12-4 and TRBJ2-7; the D gene is possibly TRBD1 (5 bases). The V gene lost 3 bases and the J gene lost 5 bases, with 14 bases spanning the gap. The CDR3 runs 14 residues. CDR3 sequence reads: CASSLQGVFDEQYF. CDR3 DNA sequence: TGTGCCAGCAGTTTGCAAGGGGTATTCGACGAGCAGTACTTC.

This clonotype was seen ten or more times. The chain uses TRBV5-1 and TRBJ1-2; D possibly corresponds to TRBD1 (5 bases). Trimming removed 1 base at V and 11 bases at J, with 15 bases between. There are 13 residues in the CDR3. Looked up from germline, CDR1 is SGHRS and CDR2 is YFSETQ. The CDR3 nucleotides read TGCGCCAGCAGCTTGAGAGGGGACCTAGGGTACACCTTC. It encodes CASSLRGDLGYTF. The whole variable domain, remainder taken from reference TRBV5-1 and TRBJ1-2, is KAGVTQTPRYLIKTRGQQVTLSCSPISGHRSVSWYQQTPGQGLQFLFEYFSETQRNKGNFPGRFSGRQFSNSRSEMNVSTLELGDSALYLCASSLRGDLGYTFGSGTRLTVV.

The rearrangement links TRBV28 to TRBJ1-5; maybe TRBD1 (6 bases). Germline lookup yields CDR1 MDHEN and CDR2 SYDVKM. The CDR3 covers 14 residues. V lost 8 bases and J 9 bases, leaving 20 bases between the germline ends. CDR3 DNA: TGTGCCAGCCTCCTTTTGAGGGGGGGGGGGCCCCAGCATTTT. It is translated as CASLLLRGGGPQHF.

This clonotype was recorded at least ten times. J is TRBJ2-5 and V is TRBV27; a possible D gene is TRBD2 (5 bases). The germline V gene encodes CDR1 MNHEY and CDR2 SMNVEV (reference sequence). This CDR3 is 11 amino acids long. The V end was cut by 6 bases, the J end by 7 bases, with 9 bases between. The CDR3 region is CASRGGWTQYF. CDR3 coding DNA: TGTGCCAGCAGAGGCGGGTGGACCCAGTACTTC.

This clonotype was recorded at least ten times. The chain uses TRBV5-1 and TRBJ1-2; D might be TRBD1 (5 bases). Germline V CDR1 and CDR2: SGHRS, YFSETQ. The CDR3 consists of 15 residues. V lost 4 bases and J 4 bases, leaving 17 bases between the germline ends. The chain's CDR3 is CASSDQGTPTYGYTF. The CDR3 nucleotides read TGCGCCAGCAGCGATCAGGGTACCCCGACCTATGGCTACACCTTC.

This clonotype occurred many times. The genes are TRBV12-5 and TRBJ2-7, with 8 bases aligning to TRBD1. V dropped 4 bases and J dropped 3; count of bases not matched to a gene: 5. The germline CDR1 and CDR2 sequences are LGHNT and FRNRAP. This CDR3 is built from 14 residues. The CDR3 region is CASGSGTGRYEQYF. The CDR3 DNA reads TGTGCTAGTGGTTCAGGGACAGGTCGCTACGAGCAGTACTTC.

This clonotype was counted ten times or more. The chain uses TRBV10-3 and TRBJ2-7; TRBD1 or TRBD2 may be the D gene (5 bases each). The CDR3 extends over 11 amino acids. Germline V gives CDR1 ENHRY, CDR2 SYGVKD. Trimming stripped 10 bases from V and 7 bases from J, with 14 bases between. CDR3 in amino acids: CATGTPREQYF. DNA for the CDR3: TGTGCCACCGGGACCCCAAGGGAGCAGTACTTC.

In its sample, this clonotype was seen a few times. This rearrangement joins TRBV20-1 to TRBJ2-7; 9 positions agree with TRBD2. The trim removed 3 bases at V and 1 base at J, leaving 10 bases unmatched. The germline V gene has CDR1 DFQATT and CDR2 SNEGSKA (reference sequence). The CDR3 has 16 residues. CDR3 DNA sequence: TGCAGTGCTAGCCCAGTGGCTAGCGGGACTTCCTACGAGCAGTACTTC. Amino acids: CSASPVASGTSYEQYF.

The chain combines TRBV19 with TRBJ1-3; unclear D gene. This CDR3 region has 16 residues. CDR1 and CDR2 (germline): LNHDA, SQIVND (reference sequence). V was cut by 5 bases and J by 0 bases, with 14 bases left in between. The CDR3 region has the DNA TGTGCCAGTAGTGACCGTACCCTTCTCTCTGGAAACACCATATATTTT. Translating gives CASSDRTLLSGNTIYF.